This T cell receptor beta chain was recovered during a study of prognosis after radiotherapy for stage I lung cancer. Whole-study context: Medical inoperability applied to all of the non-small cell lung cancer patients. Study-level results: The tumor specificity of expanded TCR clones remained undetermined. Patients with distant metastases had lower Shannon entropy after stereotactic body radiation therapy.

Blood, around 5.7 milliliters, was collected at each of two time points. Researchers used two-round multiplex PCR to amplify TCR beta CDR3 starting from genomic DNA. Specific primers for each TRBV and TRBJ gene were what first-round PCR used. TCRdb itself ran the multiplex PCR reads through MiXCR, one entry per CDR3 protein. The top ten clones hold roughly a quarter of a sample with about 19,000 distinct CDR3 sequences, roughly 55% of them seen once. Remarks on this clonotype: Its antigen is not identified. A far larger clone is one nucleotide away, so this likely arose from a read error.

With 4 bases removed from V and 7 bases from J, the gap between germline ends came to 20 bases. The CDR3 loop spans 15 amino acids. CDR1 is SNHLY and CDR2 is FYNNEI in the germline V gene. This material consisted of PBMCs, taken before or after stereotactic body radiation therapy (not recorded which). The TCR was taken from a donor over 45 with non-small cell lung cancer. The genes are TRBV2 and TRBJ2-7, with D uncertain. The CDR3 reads CASSVGSGPYNEQYF. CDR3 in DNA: TGTGCCAGCAGTGTGGGGTCAGGACCTTACAATGAGCAGTACTTC.